Shown below are 32 T cell receptor beta chains from a single sample sequenced in a study of identical twins' blood T cells. TCRdb independently ran MiXCR on the 5' RACE reads; one entry per CDR3 protein. The sample gives hundreds of thousands of distinct CDR3 sequences, about 28% of which show up once; 6% to 7% is in the top ten. Sample: PBMCs. These receptors came from a woman aged 18 to 55 in good health.

This chain uses TRBV9 with TRBJ1-2; 7 positions match TRBD1. Germline loops: CDR1 SGDLS, CDR2 YYNGEE. This CDR3 has 15 amino acids. Losses at the gene ends were 0 bases for V and 5 bases for J; bases not matched to a gene: 7. The CDR3 here is CASSVDGQETYGYTF. The CDR3 DNA sequence: TGTGCCAGCAGCGTAGATGGACAGGAGACTTATGGCTACACCTTC. The full variable domain, rest sourced from reference TRBV9 and TRBJ1-2, is DSGVTQTPKHLITATGQRVTLRCSPRSGDLSVYWYQQSLDQGLQFLIQYYNGEERAKGNILERFSAQQFPDLHSELNLSSLELGDSALYFCASSVDGQETYGYTFGSGTRLTVV.

In its sample, this clonotype was seen many times. The chain links TRBV27 to TRBJ1-1, with D maybe TRBD1 (5 bases). The CDR3 contains 14 residues. Trimming took 3 bases from V and 5 from J, leaving 13 bases between them. Germline V lookup: CDR1 MNHEY, CDR2 SMNVEV (reference sequence). The CDR3 spells CASSFGQGRTEAFF. For the CDR3, the DNA is TGTGCCAGCAGTTTTGGCCAGGGTCGGACTGAAGCTTTCTTT.

This clonotype occurred a few times. A much larger clone sits a single nucleotide away, making a read error possible. CDR3 DNA sequence: TGTGCCAGCAGCCAACACACTGAAGCTTTCTTT. This codes for CASSQHTEAFF. The V gene is TRBV3-1, the J gene TRBJ1-1; D ambiguous. The V end was cut by 2 bases, the J end by 3 bases, with 1 base between. The CDR3 loop spans 11 amino acids. CDR1 is LGHDT and CDR2 is YNNKEL in the germline V gene (reference sequence).

V and J are TRBV7-2 and TRBJ1-2; D gene unclear. The CDR3 extends over 13 amino acids. Germline CDR1 is SGHTA and CDR2 is FQGNSA. Trimming took off 2 bases at V and 8 bases at J, with 12 bases between the two ends. CDR3 nucleotides: TGTGCCAGCAGCTTAAGTAGCTCTTGGGGCTACACCTTC. Its protein product is CASSLSSSWGYTF.

This chain's CDR3 is CSARERGGHTIYF. As DNA, the CDR3 is TGCAGTGCTAGAGAAAGAGGGGGACACACCATATATTTT. The chain carries TRBV20-1 and TRBJ1-3; a weak D match, TRBD1 (6 bases). The V gene lost 0 bases and the J gene lost 8 bases, with 11 bases spanning the gap. Germline V lookup: CDR1 DFQATT, CDR2 SNEGSKA (reference sequence). The CDR3 loop spans 13 amino acids.

This clonotype was seen a handful of times. Compared with germline, one end of the junction differs, possibly owing to a read error. The gene calls are TRBV20-1 and TRBJ2-7; D unresolved. This CDR3 has 12 amino acids. Per the germline V gene, CDR1 is DFQATT and CDR2 is SNEGSKA (reference sequence). This CDR3 is CSALDITGLACF. For the CDR3, the DNA is TGCAGTGCTCTTGATATTACGGGCTTGGCCTGCTTC.

This clonotype was detected a few times. The gene calls are TRBV2 and TRBJ2-7; TRBD1 is a possible D gene (5 bases). This CDR3 contains 14 residues. Germline V CDR1 and CDR2: SNHLY, FYNNEI. The V and J ends lost 9 bases and 5 bases respectively, with 20 bases between them. Here the CDR3 DNA reads TGTGCCAGATCTAGGTCGACAGTTGTGGACGAGCAGTACTTC. It encodes CARSRSTVVDEQYF.

This clonotype was seen a handful of times. V usage is TRBV6-2 or TRBV6-3 and J usage is TRBJ2-1; weak D call: TRBD2 (6 bases). Trimming removed 2 bases from V and 9 bases from J, with 11 bases in between. The length of the CDR3 is 13 residues. Germline values: CDR1 MNHEY, CDR2 SVGEGT. CDR3 in DNA: TGTGCCAGCAGTTACGCCTCCGGGGGTGAGCAGTTCTTC. Protein: CASSYASGGEQFF.

DNA for the CDR3: TGTGCCAGCAGCCGCACGCCGACTAGTAACACCGGGGAGCTGTTTTTT. Its translation: CASSRTPTSNTGELFF. V and J are TRBV5-8 and TRBJ2-2; possible D gene TRBD2, 6 bases. The CDR3 is made up of 16 amino acids. The germline V gene encodes CDR1 SGHTS and CDR2 YDEGEE. Trimming removed 4 bases at V and 2 bases at J, with 15 bases between. Based on the CDR3 plus reference TRBV5-8 and TRBJ2-2, the full variable domain is EAGVTQSPTHLIKTRGQQATLRCSPISGHTSVYWYQQALGLGLQFLLWYDEGEERNRGNFPPRFSGRQFPNYSSELNVNALELEDSALYLCASSRTPTSNTGELFFGEGSRLTVL.

A few counts support this clonotype. This sequence joins TRBV7-2 and TRBJ1-5; 7 bases are shared with TRBD1. The germline CDR1 and CDR2 sequences are SGHTA and FQGNSA. The J segment lost 2 bases and the V segment lost 2 bases, leaving 3 bases of the junction unmatched. The CDR3 spans 15 residues. CDR3 sequence reads: CASSLRQGGNQPQHF. Written as DNA, the CDR3 is TGTGCCAGCAGCTTACGACAGGGAGGCAATCAGCCCCAGCATTTT.

This chain uses TRBV20-1 with TRBJ1-1; no definite D call. Germline-derived CDR1 and CDR2 are DFQATT and SNEGSKA (reference sequence). The CDR3 consists of 12 residues. The V gene lost 0 bases and the J gene lost 4 bases, with 6 bases spanning the gap. The CDR3 protein is CSARDLSTEAFF. The CDR3 region has the DNA TGCAGTGCTAGAGATTTAAGCACTGAAGCTTTCTTT.

This chain joins TRBV5-1 and TRBJ2-3; D not resolved. In germline, CDR1 is SGHRS, CDR2 YFSETQ. V was cut by 0 bases and J by 0 bases, with 11 bases left in between. This CDR3 has 16 residues. CDR3 nucleotides: TGCGCCAGCAGCTTGGAACTTTTGGGGAGCACAGATACGCAGTATTTT. Amino acid sequence: CASSLELLGSTDTQYF. Based on the CDR3 plus reference TRBV5-1 and TRBJ2-3, the full variable domain is KAGVTQTPRYLIKTRGQQVTLSCSPISGHRSVSWYQQTPGQGLQFLFEYFSETQRNKGNFPGRFSGRQFSNSRSEMNVSTLELGDSALYLCASSLELLGSTDTQYFGPGTRLTVL.

Details on this clonotype: A read error is likely, as this CDR3 ends without the conserved phenylalanine or tryptophan. This chain joins TRBV10-3 and TRBJ2-5, with D possibly matching TRBD1 (5 bases). Looked up from germline, CDR1 is ENHRY and CDR2 is SYGVKD. The CDR3 totals 12 residues. V was trimmed by 9 bases and J by 4 bases, leaving 12 bases between them. The CDR3: CAIQDKTETQYL. The CDR3 DNA follows: TGTGCCATACAGGATAAGACAGAGACCCAGTACCTC.

This clonotype was seen a handful of times. This rearrangement joins TRBV7-6 to TRBJ2-1, with 11 bases fitting TRBD2. This CDR3 spans 18 amino acids. Trimming took 2 bases from V and 0 from J; bases not matched to a gene: 6. CDR1 SGHVS and CDR2 FNYEAQ come from the germline V gene. The CDR3 DNA reads as TGTGCCAGCAGCTTACTATCTAGCGGGGGGTACTCCTACAATGAGCAGTTCTTC. Translated, it gives CASSLLSSGGYSYNEQFF. Complete variable domain (other parts from reference TRBV7-6 and TRBJ2-1): GAGVSQSPRYKVTKRGQDVALRCDPISGHVSLYWYRQALGQGPEFLTYFNYEAQQDKSGLPNDRFSAERPEGSISTLTIQRTEQRDSAMYRCASSLLSSGGYSYNEQFFGPGTRLTVL.

The J gene is TRBJ1-1, the V gene TRBV5-1, with D perhaps TRBD1 (5 bases). The CDR3 consists of 14 residues. V was trimmed by 0 bases and J by 4 bases, leaving 10 bases between them. Germline CDR1 reads SGHRS; CDR2 reads YFSETQ. For the CDR3, the DNA is TGCGCCAGCAGCTTGGTTCAGGGAGGCACTGAAGCTTTCTTT. This sequence encodes CASSLVQGGTEAFF.

This rearrangement joins TRBV5-1 to TRBJ2-3; perhaps TRBD2 as D (5 bases). Looked up from germline, CDR1 is SGHRS and CDR2 is YFSETQ. The CDR3 sequence is 14 residues long. V was trimmed by 0 bases and J by 3 bases, leaving 8 bases between them. This chain's CDR3 is CASSLGVATDTQYF. In nucleotides, the CDR3 is TGCGCCAGCAGCTTGGGAGTAGCGACAGATACGCAGTATTTT.

This clonotype was recorded at least ten times. The chain employs TRBV10-3 and TRBJ2-3; D gene unclear. V was clipped by 7 bases and J by 0 bases, with 11 bases between them. Looked up from germline, CDR1 is ENHRY and CDR2 is SYGVKD. This CDR3 contains 14 residues. CDR3 DNA: TGTGCCATCACGTCTACGCTAAGCACAGATACGCAGTATTTT. It translates to CAITSTLSTDTQYF.

This clonotype came up once. The chain links TRBV20-1 to TRBJ1-1, with D perhaps matching TRBD1 (5 bases). Germline CDR1 reads DFQATT; CDR2 reads SNEGSKA (reference sequence). The CDR3 sequence is 13 residues long. CDR3 protein: CSAQGPVDTEAFF. CDR3 in DNA: TGCAGCGCCCAGGGACCGGTAGACACTGAAGCTTTCTTT.

Only a few counts were recorded for this clonotype. The genes are TRBV6-2 or TRBV6-3 and TRBJ2-1; the D gene is possibly TRBD2 (5 bases). Germline assignment: CDR1 MNHEY and CDR2 SVGEGT. The CDR3 contains 17 residues. With 0 bases removed from V and 0 bases from J, the gap between germline ends came to 12 bases. The CDR3 reads CASSYSGLTASYNEQFF. In DNA form, the CDR3 reads TGTGCCAGCAGTTACTCCGGACTGACTGCCTCCTACAATGAGCAGTTCTTC.

Details on this clonotype: One junction end does not reproduce the germline sequence, and a read error may be involved. This sequence joins TRBV20-1 and TRBJ1-1; no reliable D call. The CDR3 has 11 residues. Germline V gene sequence: CDR1 DFQATT, CDR2 SNEGSKA (reference sequence). The CDR3 region has the DNA TGCAGTGCATCTATCAGGACTGAATCTTTCTTT. It specifies CSASIRTESFF.

This clonotype came up a few times. The CDR3 reads CASGRGQAFF. The CDR3 DNA reads TGTGCCAGCGGCAGGGGGCAAGCTTTCTTT. This chain uses TRBV27 with TRBJ1-1; 8 nucleotides align to TRBD1. Germline trimming cut 8 bases from V and 9 bases from J; bases unmatched to any gene: 2. The germline gives CDR1 MNHEY, CDR2 SMNVEV (reference sequence). This CDR3 is 10 amino acids long.

The gene calls are TRBV7-9 and TRBJ1-2; tentatively, D is TRBD1 (5 bases). This CDR3 spans 14 amino acids. Per germline, CDR1 SEHNR and CDR2 FQNEAQ (reference sequence). V was cut by 1 base and J by 4 bases, with 10 bases left in between. The CDR3 DNA follows: TGTGCCAGCAGCTTAGAGCAGGGAACCTATGGCTACACCTTC. This codes for CASSLEQGTYGYTF. Full variable domain (rest looked up from reference TRBV7-9 and TRBJ1-2): DTGVSQNPRHKITKRGQNVTFRCDPISEHNRLYWYRQTLGQGPEFLTYFQNEAQLEKSRLLSDRFSAERPKGSFSTLEIQRTEQGDSAMYLCASSLEQGTYGYTFGSGTRLTVV.

The J gene is TRBJ1-1, the V gene TRBV27; D is ambiguous. The CDR3 is 9 residues long. Trimming removed 9 bases at V and 1 base at J, with 0 bases between. Germline V gives CDR1 MNHEY, CDR2 SMNVEV (reference sequence). The CDR3 DNA reads as TGTGCCAGGAACACTGAAGCTTTCTTT. Amino acids: CARNTEAFF.

The sample holds one count of this clonotype. A much larger clone lies one base from this, so it may be a read error. This sequence joins TRBV11-1 and TRBJ2-1; D is ambiguous. The CDR3 consists of 13 residues. Germline-derived CDR1 and CDR2 are SGHAT and FQDESV (reference sequence). V lost 1 base and J lost 6, with 7 bases in between. In DNA, the CDR3 is TGTGCCAGCAGCTTAGGGTACGCCAATGAGCAGTTCTTC. Protein: CASSLGYANEQFF.

Comment on this clonotype: A much larger clonotype is one base distant, so this may be a read error. The rearrangement links TRBV12-3 or TRBV12-4 to TRBJ1-1; no clear D. The CDR3 has 15 residues. For the CDR3, the DNA is TGTGCCAGCAGCCTCGTCCCTGGTTTGAGCACTGAAGTTTTCTTT. It yields the protein CASSLVPGLSTEVFF.

The rearrangement joins TRBV11-2 to TRBJ2-7; TRBD1 is a possible D gene (5 bases). CDR3 size: 15 residues. V lost 1 base and J 2 bases, leaving 12 bases between the germline ends. Germline V gene sequence: CDR1 SGHAT, CDR2 FQNNGV. Here the CDR3 reads CASSLVRTRAYEQYF. The CDR3 region has the DNA TGTGCCAGCAGCTTAGTTAGGACAAGGGCCTACGAGCAGTACTTC.

This clonotype has just a few counts. This chain links TRBV6-5 with TRBJ2-1; 8 bases map to TRBD2. This CDR3 region has 15 residues. The germline V gene has CDR1 MNHEY and CDR2 SVGAGI. J lost 4 bases, V lost 5 bases, and 7 bases had no gene match. In nucleotides, the CDR3 is TGTGCCAGCAGTCAAAGGACTAGCTTATACAATGAGCAGTTCTTC. Protein: CASSQRTSLYNEQFF.

The CDR3 spells CASSLRGREYTGELFF. CDR3 nucleotide sequence: TGTGCCAGCAGCTTACGGGGCAGGGAATACACCGGGGAGCTGTTTTTT. V gene TRBV11-2 combines with J gene TRBJ2-2; D tentatively reads TRBD1 or TRBD2 (5 bases each). The V gene lost 2 bases and the J gene lost 3 bases, with 13 bases spanning the gap. Per germline, CDR1 SGHAT and CDR2 FQNNGV. The CDR3 totals 16 residues.

A note on this clonotype: A much larger clone differs by one base, so this may be a read error. This rearrangement joins TRBV19 to TRBJ2-2; D possibly corresponds to TRBD1 (5 bases). There are 15 residues in the CDR3. Germline CDR1 is LNHDA and CDR2 is SQIVND (reference sequence). Here the CDR3 DNA reads TGTGCCAGTAGTATTAGCAGGGTGAACACCGTGGAGCTGTTTTTT. Translation gives CASSISRVNTVELFF.

V gene TRBV29-1 combines with J gene TRBJ1-3; no firm D call. Deletions cut 0 bases from V and 4 bases from J, with 7 bases between. Germline lookup yields CDR1 SQVTM and CDR2 ANQGSEA. The CDR3 runs to 13 residues. The CDR3 sequence is CSVEDMIGNTIYF. The DNA for the CDR3 is TGCAGCGTTGAAGATATGATAGGAAACACCATATATTTT.

This clonotype was found a few times. The rearrangement joins TRBV20-1 to TRBJ2-2; D not resolved. Germline lookup yields CDR1 DFQATT and CDR2 SNEGSKA (reference sequence). This CDR3 contains 13 residues. V dropped 8 bases and J dropped 1 base, with 11 bases sitting between them. In DNA, the CDR3 is TGCAGTTCTTTGACGGTGAACACCGGGGAGCTGTTTTTT. Protein: CSSLTVNTGELFF.

The chain joins TRBV7-3 to TRBJ1-1; D is unclear. Germline assignment: CDR1 SGHTA and CDR2 FQGTGA. Trimming pared 2 bases from V and 4 bases from J, leaving 8 bases between. The CDR3 length is 13 residues. The CDR3 region has the DNA TGTGCCAGCAGCTTAGATCGGCTCACTGAAGCTTTCTTT. As protein: CASSLDRLTEAFF.